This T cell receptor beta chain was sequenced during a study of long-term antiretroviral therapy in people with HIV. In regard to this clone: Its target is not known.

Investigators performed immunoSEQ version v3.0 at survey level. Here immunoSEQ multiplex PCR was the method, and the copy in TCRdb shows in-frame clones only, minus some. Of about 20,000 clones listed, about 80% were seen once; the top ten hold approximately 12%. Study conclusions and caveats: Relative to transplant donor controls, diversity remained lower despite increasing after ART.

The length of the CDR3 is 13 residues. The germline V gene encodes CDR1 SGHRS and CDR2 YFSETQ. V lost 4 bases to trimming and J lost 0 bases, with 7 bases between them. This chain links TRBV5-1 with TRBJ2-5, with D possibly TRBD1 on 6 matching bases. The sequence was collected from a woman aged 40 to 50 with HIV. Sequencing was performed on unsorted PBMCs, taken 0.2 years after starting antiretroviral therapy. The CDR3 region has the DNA TGCGCCAGCAGCACAGGGTACCAAGAGACCCAGTACTTC. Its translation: CASSTGYQETQYF. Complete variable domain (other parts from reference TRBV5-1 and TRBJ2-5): KAGVTQTPRYLIKTRGQQVTLSCSPISGHRSVSWYQQTPGQGLQFLFEYFSETQRNKGNFPGRFSGRQFSNSRSEMNVSTLELGDSALYLCASSTGYQETQYFGPGTRLLVL.